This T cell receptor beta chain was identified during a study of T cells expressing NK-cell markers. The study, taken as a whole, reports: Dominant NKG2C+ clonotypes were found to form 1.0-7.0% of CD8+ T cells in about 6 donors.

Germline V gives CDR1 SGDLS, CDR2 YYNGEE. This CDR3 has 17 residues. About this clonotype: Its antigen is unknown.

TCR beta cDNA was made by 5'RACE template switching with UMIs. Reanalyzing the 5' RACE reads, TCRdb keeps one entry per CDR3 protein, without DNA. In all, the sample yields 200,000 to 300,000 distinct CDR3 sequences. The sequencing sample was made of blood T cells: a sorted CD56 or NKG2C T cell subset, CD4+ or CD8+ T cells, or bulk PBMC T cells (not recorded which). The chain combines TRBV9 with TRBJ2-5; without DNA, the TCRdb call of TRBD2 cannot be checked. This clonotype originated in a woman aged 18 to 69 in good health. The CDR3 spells CASSPTGLAGGFQTQYF.